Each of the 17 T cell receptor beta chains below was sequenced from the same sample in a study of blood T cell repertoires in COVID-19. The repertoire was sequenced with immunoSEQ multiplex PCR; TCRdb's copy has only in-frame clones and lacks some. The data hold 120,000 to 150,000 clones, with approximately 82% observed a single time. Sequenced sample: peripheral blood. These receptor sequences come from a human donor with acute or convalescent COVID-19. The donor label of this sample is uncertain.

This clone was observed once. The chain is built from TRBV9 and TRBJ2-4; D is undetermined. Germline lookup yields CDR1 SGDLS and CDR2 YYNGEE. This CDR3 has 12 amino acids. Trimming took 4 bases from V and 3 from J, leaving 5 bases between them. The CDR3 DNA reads TGTGCCAGCAGCCCATTCAAAAACATTCAGTACTTC. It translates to CASSPFKNIQYF.

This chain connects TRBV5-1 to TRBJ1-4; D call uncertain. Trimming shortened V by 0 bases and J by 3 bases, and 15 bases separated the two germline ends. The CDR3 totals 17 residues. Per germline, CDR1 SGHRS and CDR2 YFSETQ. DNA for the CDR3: TGCGCCAGCAGCTTGGGAGGGTTGGGGAATGCTAATGAAAAACTGTTTTTT. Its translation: CASSLGGLGNANEKLFF.

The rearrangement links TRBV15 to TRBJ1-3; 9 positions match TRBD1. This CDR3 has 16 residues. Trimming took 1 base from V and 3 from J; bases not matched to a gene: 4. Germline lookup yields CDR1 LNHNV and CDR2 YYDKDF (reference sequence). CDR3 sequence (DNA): TGTGCCACCAGCAGAGCCGGGACAGGGCTTGGAAACACCATATATTTT. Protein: CATSRAGTGLGNTIYF.

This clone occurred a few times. CDR3 in DNA: TGTGCCAGCAGCTTACACCGGACAGGGTATTACGAGCAGTACTTC. Its translation is CASSLHRTGYYEQYF. The V gene is TRBV7-9, the J gene TRBJ2-7; the match to TRBD1 covers 8 bases. V lost 2 bases and J lost 4; bases outside the gene matches: 7. Germline V gene data show CDR1 as SEHNR and CDR2 as FQNEAQ (reference sequence). CDR3 length: 15 residues.

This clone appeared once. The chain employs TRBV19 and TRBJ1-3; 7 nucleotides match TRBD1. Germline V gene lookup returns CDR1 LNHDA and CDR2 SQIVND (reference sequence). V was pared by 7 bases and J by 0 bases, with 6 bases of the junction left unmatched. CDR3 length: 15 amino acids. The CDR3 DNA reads TGTGCCAGTATGAGGGGGCACCCCTCTGGAAACACCATATATTTT. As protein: CASMRGHPSGNTIYF.

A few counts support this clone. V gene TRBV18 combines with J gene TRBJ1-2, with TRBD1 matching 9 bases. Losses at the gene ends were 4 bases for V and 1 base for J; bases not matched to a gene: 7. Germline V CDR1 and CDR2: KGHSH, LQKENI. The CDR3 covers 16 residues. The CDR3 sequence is CASSRDRDFSNYGYTF. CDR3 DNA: TGTGCCAGCTCACGGGACAGGGACTTTAGTAACTATGGCTACACCTTC.

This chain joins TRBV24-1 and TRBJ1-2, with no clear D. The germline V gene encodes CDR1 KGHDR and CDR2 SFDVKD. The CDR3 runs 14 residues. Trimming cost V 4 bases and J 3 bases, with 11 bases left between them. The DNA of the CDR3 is TGTGCCACCAGTGACGCTCTCGGTGACTATGGCTACACCTTC. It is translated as CATSDALGDYGYTF.

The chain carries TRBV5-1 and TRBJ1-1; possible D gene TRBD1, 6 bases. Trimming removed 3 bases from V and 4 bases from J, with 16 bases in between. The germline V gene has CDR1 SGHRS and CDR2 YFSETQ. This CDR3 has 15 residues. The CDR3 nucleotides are TGCGCCAGCAGCTCCTCAGGTCTAGGGGGCACTGAAGCTTTCTTT. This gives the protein CASSSSGLGGTEAFF.

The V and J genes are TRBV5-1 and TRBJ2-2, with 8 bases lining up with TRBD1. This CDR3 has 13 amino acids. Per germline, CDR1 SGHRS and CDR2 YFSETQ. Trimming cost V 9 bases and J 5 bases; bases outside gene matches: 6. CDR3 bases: TGCGCCACCAGGACAGGGAATACCGGGGAGCTGTTTTTT. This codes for CATRTGNTGELFF.

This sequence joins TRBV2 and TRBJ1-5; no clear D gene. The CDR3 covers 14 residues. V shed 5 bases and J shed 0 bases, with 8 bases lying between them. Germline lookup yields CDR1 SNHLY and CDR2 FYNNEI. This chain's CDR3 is CASSSGFSNQPQHF. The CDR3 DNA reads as TGTGCCAGCAGTAGCGGGTTTAGCAATCAGCCCCAGCATTTT.

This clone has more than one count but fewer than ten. The CDR3 DNA sequence: TGTGCCAGCAGCCGCGGACAGTCGAACACCGGGGAGCTGTTTTTT. Protein sequence: CASSRGQSNTGELFF. The chain combines TRBV7-9 with TRBJ2-2; D possibly corresponds to TRBD1 (6 bases). Deletions cut 5 bases from V and 0 bases from J, with 10 bases between. The germline CDR1 and CDR2 sequences are SEHNR and FQNEAQ (reference sequence). This CDR3 is built from 15 residues.

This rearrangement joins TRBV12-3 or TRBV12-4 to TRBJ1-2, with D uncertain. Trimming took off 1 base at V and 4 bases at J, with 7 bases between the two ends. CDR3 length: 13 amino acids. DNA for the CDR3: TGTGCCAGCAGTTTAGGCGGGATCTATGGCTACACCTTC. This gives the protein CASSLGGIYGYTF.

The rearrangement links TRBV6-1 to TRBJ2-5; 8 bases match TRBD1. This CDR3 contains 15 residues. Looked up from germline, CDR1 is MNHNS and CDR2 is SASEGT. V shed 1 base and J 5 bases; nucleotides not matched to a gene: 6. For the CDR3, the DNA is TGTGCCAGCAGTGAAGGCCACAGGGGGTGGGAGACCCAGTACTTC. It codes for CASSEGHRGWETQYF.

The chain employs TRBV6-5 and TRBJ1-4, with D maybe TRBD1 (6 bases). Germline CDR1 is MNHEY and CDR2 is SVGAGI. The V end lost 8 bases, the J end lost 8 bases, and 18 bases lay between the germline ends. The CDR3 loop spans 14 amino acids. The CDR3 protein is CASERGGRREKLFF. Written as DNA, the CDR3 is TGTGCCAGCGAAAGGGGGGGGCGGAGGGAAAAACTGTTTTTT.

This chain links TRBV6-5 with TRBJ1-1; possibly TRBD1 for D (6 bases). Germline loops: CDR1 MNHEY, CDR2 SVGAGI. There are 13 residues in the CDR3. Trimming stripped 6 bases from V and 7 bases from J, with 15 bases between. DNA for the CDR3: TGTGCCAGCAGACGCGGACAGATTGATGAAGCTTTCTTT. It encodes CASRRGQIDEAFF.

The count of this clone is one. This CDR3 is CASSQEPGKTGNTIYF. CDR3 DNA: TGTGCCAGCAGCCAAGAACCGGGAAAGACTGGAAACACCATATATTTT. The rearrangement joins TRBV3-1 (or the pseudogene TRBV3-2) to TRBJ1-3; the D is unclear. Germline V gives CDR1 LGHDT, CDR2 YNNKEL (reference sequence). The V gene lost 0 bases and the J gene lost 2 bases, with 11 bases spanning the gap. The CDR3 is 16 amino acids.

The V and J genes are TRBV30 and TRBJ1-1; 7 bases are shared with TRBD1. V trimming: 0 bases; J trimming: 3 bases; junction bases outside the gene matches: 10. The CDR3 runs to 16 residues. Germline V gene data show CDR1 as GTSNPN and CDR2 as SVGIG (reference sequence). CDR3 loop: CAWSVYLGRGDTEAFF. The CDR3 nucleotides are TGTGCCTGGAGTGTATACTTGGGCAGGGGGGACACTGAAGCTTTCTTT. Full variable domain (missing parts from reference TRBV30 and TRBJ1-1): SQTIHQWPATLVQPVGSPLSLECTVEGTSNPNLYWYRQAAGRGLQLLFYSVGIGQISSEVPQNLSASRPQDRQFILSSKKLLLSDSGFYLCAWSVYLGRGDTEAFFGQGTRLTVV.